These 21 T cell receptor beta chains share one sample of origin, sequenced in a study of graft-versus-host responses after intestinal transplantation. Antigens for these TCRs are unknown. Some clones are missing from TCRdb's copy, which holds only in-frame ones; the method was immunoSEQ multiplex PCR. Here the sample spans 84,000 or so clones, 80% to 95% being singletons. The sample was unstimulated CD8+ T cells sorted from spleen or lymph node cells, taken before transplant. These receptors all stem from a human donor who was the organ donor for an intestinal transplant.

The chain has TRBV19 and TRBJ2-7, with D possibly being TRBD2 (6 bases). Trimming left V 9 bases short and J 0 bases short, with 12 bases between. The germline CDR1 and CDR2 sequences are LNHDA and SQIVND (reference sequence). The CDR3 has 13 residues. This CDR3 reads CASRNSGSYEQYF. In DNA, the CDR3 is TGTGCCAGCCGAAATAGCGGCTCCTACGAGCAGTACTTC.

Note on this clone: Additional DNA sequences in this sample encode the identical CDR3. The V and J genes are TRBV19 and TRBJ1-1; the D gene is possibly TRBD1 (6 bases). Trimming removed 1 base at V and 1 base at J, with 7 bases between. The germline gives CDR1 LNHDA, CDR2 SQIVND (reference sequence). The CDR3 is 14 residues long. The CDR3 here is CASSIGGGNTEAFF. The CDR3 DNA sequence: TGTGCCAGTAGTATAGGAGGGGGGAACACTGAAGCTTTCTTT.

This clone was counted once. The genes are TRBV7-9 and TRBJ1-1; the match to TRBD1 covers 9 bases. Losses at the gene ends were 5 bases for V and 8 bases for J; bases not matched to a gene: 9. The CDR3 sequence is 14 residues long. Germline CDR1 and CDR2: SEHNR and FQNEAQ (reference sequence). CDR3 coding DNA: TGTGCCAGCAGCGCTCGGGACAGGGCCCACGAAGCTTTCTTT. Translating gives CASSARDRAHEAFF. Full variable domain (remainder filled in from reference TRBV7-9 and TRBJ1-1): DTGVSQNPRHKITKRGQNVTFRCDPISEHNRLYWYRQTLGQGPEFLTYFQNEAQLEKSRLLSDRFSAERPKGSFSTLEIQRTEQGDSAMYLCASSARDRAHEAFFGQGTRLTVV.

The V gene is TRBV7-3, the J gene TRBJ2-1, with TRBD2 matching over 9 bases. In germline, CDR1 is SGHTA, CDR2 FQGTGA. Trimming removed 6 bases from V and 4 bases from J; junction bases left unmatched: 10. The CDR3 has 16 residues. The CDR3 here is CASSHDTSGHYNEQFF. CDR3 nucleotides: TGTGCCAGCAGTCATGATACTAGCGGGCATTACAATGAGCAGTTCTTC.

The chain has TRBV18 and TRBJ1-1; D unresolved. CDR1 is KGHSH, CDR2 LQKENI, per germline. The CDR3 has 16 residues. The V end lost 5 bases, the J end lost 1 base, and 17 bases lay between the germline ends. The DNA for the CDR3 is TGTGCCAGCTCATGGAACATTGCGTCGGGGAACACTGAAGCTTTCTTT. As protein: CASSWNIASGNTEAFF.

This rearrangement joins TRBV2 to TRBJ1-1; D gene ambiguous. This CDR3 contains 12 residues. The germline V gene has CDR1 SNHLY and CDR2 FYNNEI. Trimming removed 2 bases from V and 8 bases from J, with 9 bases in between. Here the CDR3 reads CASSEIFTEAFF. The CDR3 DNA reads as TGTGCCAGCAGTGAAATATTTACAGAAGCTTTCTTT.

This clone was counted only a few times. The CDR3 DNA is TGTGCCAGCAGGGGACAGGGAGGCTACGAGCAGTACTTC. Its protein is CASRGQGGYEQYF. The chain joins TRBV6-1 to TRBJ2-7; 9 bases map to TRBD1. Germline V gene lookup returns CDR1 MNHNS and CDR2 SASEGT. After removal of 6 bases from V and 3 bases from J, the junction contained 3 bases not matched to a gene. The CDR3 is 13 residues long.

This chain joins TRBV10-3 and TRBJ1-1, with TRBD1 matching 7 bases. Per the germline V gene, CDR1 is ENHRY and CDR2 is SYGVKD. This CDR3 contains 18 residues. The V segment lost 3 bases and the J segment 0 bases; nucleotides outside the gene matches: 13. In DNA form, the CDR3 reads TGTGCCATCAGTGAACAGGGGCCCGGCGGACTTCTGAACACTGAAGCTTTCTTT. Translating gives CAISEQGPGGLLNTEAFF.

V is TRBV5-6 and J is TRBJ2-7; D is unclear. Trimming cost V 0 bases and J 2 bases, with 6 bases left between them. The CDR3 loop spans 13 amino acids. CDR1 is SGHDT, CDR2 YYEEEE, per germline. DNA for the CDR3: TGTGCCAGCAGCTTGGCCGCAGCCTACGAGCAGTACTTC. Its translation is CASSLAAAYEQYF.

The genes are TRBV27 and TRBJ1-4; TRBD1 agrees at 9 bases. This CDR3 contains 14 residues. CDR1 and CDR2 (germline): MNHEY, SMNVEV (reference sequence). After removal of 5 bases from V and 6 bases from J, the junction contained 4 bases not matched to a gene. Here the CDR3 reads CASSPTGGDEKLFF. The CDR3 DNA sequence: TGTGCCAGCAGTCCGACAGGGGGTGATGAAAAACTGTTTTTT.

This chain uses TRBV13 with TRBJ2-7; perhaps TRBD1 as D (5 bases). The germline gives CDR1 PRHDT, CDR2 FYEKMQ (reference sequence). This CDR3 has 14 residues. With 3 bases removed from V and 0 bases from J, the gap between germline ends came to 9 bases. The CDR3 DNA follows: TGTGCCAGCAGCTTGCAGGGTAGCTCCTACGAGCAGTACTTC. Amino acids: CASSLQGSSYEQYF.

The J gene is TRBJ1-1, the V gene TRBV10-3; possibly TRBD1 for D (6 bases). The V gene lost 4 bases and the J gene lost 1 base, with 16 bases spanning the gap. The CDR3 is 16 amino acids. From germline, CDR1 is ENHRY and CDR2 SYGVKD. The CDR3 protein is CAISGPRQGPNTEAFF. The CDR3 coding sequence is TGTGCCATCAGTGGCCCAAGGCAGGGGCCGAACACTGAAGCTTTCTTT.

This chain uses TRBV7-9 with TRBJ2-3, with D possibly being TRBD2 (5 bases). The CDR3 sequence is 16 residues long. Germline CDR1 is SEHNR and CDR2 is FQNEAQ (reference sequence). Trimming took off 0 bases at V and 4 bases at J, with 14 bases between the two ends. The CDR3 DNA reads TGTGCCAGCAGCTTAGCGAAGGAGGTAAAATCAGATACGCAGTATTTT. Its translation: CASSLAKEVKSDTQYF. Looking up the rest from reference TRBV7-9 and TRBJ2-3 gives the full variable domain: DTGVSQNPRHKITKRGQNVTFRCDPISEHNRLYWYRQTLGQGPEFLTYFQNEAQLEKSRLLSDRFSAERPKGSFSTLEIQRTEQGDSAMYLCASSLAKEVKSDTQYFGPGTRLTVL.

Here the CDR3 DNA reads TGTGCCTGGAGGATTGGCCCTGGGGGCCAGTCACCCCTCCACTTT. This codes for CAWRIGPGGQSPLHF. The genes are TRBV30 and TRBJ1-6; perhaps TRBD1 as D (6 bases). Trimming pared 3 bases from V and 10 bases from J, leaving 19 bases between. Germline loops: CDR1 GTSNPN, CDR2 SVGIG (reference sequence). The CDR3 covers 15 residues.

The chain uses TRBV5-6 and TRBJ1-2; 7 nucleotides agree with TRBD1. V was clipped by 2 bases and J by 8 bases; unmatched bases: 12. This CDR3 is built from 15 residues. The germline V gene has CDR1 SGHDT and CDR2 YYEEEE. The CDR3: CASSFYVEGATGYTF. In DNA form, the CDR3 reads TGTGCCAGCAGCTTCTACGTGGAGGGGGCGACAGGCTACACCTTC.

The rearrangement uses TRBV5-6 and TRBJ2-1; 10 bases agree with TRBD2. V lost 7 bases, J lost 9 bases, and 7 bases stayed unmatched. In germline, CDR1 is SGHDT, CDR2 YYEEEE. The CDR3 runs to 13 residues. CDR3 protein: CASAAGGSSEQFF. Here the CDR3 DNA reads TGTGCCAGCGCAGCGGGGGGGTCTTCTGAGCAGTTCTTC.

The chain couples TRBV27 to TRBJ1-2, with 8 bases identical to TRBD1. The CDR3 has 17 amino acids. The J segment lost 5 bases and the V segment lost 7 bases, leaving 18 bases of the junction unmatched. Germline assignment: CDR1 MNHEY and CDR2 SMNVEV (reference sequence). The CDR3 sequence is CASKEVMGQAYFYGYTF. The CDR3 DNA sequence: TGTGCCAGCAAGGAGGTAATGGGACAGGCCTATTTTTATGGCTACACCTTC.

The chain uses TRBV11-2 and TRBJ2-7, with D tentatively TRBD2 (6 bases). The V and J ends lost 3 bases and 3 bases respectively, with 12 bases between them. CDR3 size: 14 residues. Germline V CDR1 and CDR2: SGHAT, FQNNGV. The CDR3: CASSFLLGGYEQYF. The CDR3 coding sequence is TGTGCCAGCAGCTTTCTTTTGGGGGGCTACGAGCAGTACTTC.

The rearrangement uses TRBV11-2 and TRBJ2-1, with TRBD2 matching 8 bases. The V gene end was trimmed by 6 bases and the J gene end by 7 bases; junction bases not matched to a gene: 23. The CDR3 length is 19 residues. The V gene's germline CDR1 is SGHAT and CDR2 FQNNGV. CDR3 amino acids: CASSWGRGLGETWGNEQFF. In DNA form, the CDR3 reads TGTGCCAGCAGTTGGGGCAGGGGACTAGGGGAGACCTGGGGAAATGAGCAGTTCTTC.

The V call is TRBV16, the J call TRBJ2-1; maybe TRBD1 (6 bases). The germline V and J ends were trimmed by 5 bases and 12 bases, with 23 bases remaining between them. This CDR3 region has 15 residues. Per the germline V gene, CDR1 is KGHSY and CDR2 is FQNENV. The CDR3 DNA sequence: TGTGCCAGCAGCTCGACCGGGACAAGTGGGTTTGGGCAGTTCTTC. Translated: CASSSTGTSGFGQFF.

The chain links TRBV13 to TRBJ2-1; 10 positions match TRBD2. The CDR3 contains 20 residues. V shed 2 bases, J shed 3 bases, and the junction held 16 bases outside the gene matches. Germline CDR1 and CDR2: PRHDT and FYEKMQ (reference sequence). The CDR3: CASSLTDRLAGEMDYNEQFF. The CDR3 region has the DNA TGTGCCAGCAGCTTAACGGACAGGCTAGCGGGGGAGATGGACTACAATGAGCAGTTCTTC. The full variable domain, its missing parts supplied by reference TRBV13 and TRBJ2-1, is AAGVIQSPRHLIKEKRETATLKCYPIPRHDTVYWYQQGPGQDPQFLISFYEKMQSDKGSIPDRFSAQQFSDYHSELNMSSLELGDSALYFCASSLTDRLAGEMDYNEQFFGPGTRLTVL.